Below are 25 T cell receptor beta chains sequenced from a single sample in a study of shared clonotypes between healthy human individuals. Only in-frame clones appear in the TCRdb table, and some are missing; sequencing was by immunoSEQ multiplex PCR. The sample holds about a million clones, approximately 72% seen once. The sequencing input was memory CD4+ T cells sorted from blood. The sample's subset: CD45RA-negative fraction. The receptors stem from a man aged 18 to 30 in good health.

With respect to this clone: Other DNA sequences in this specimen translate into the identical CDR3. This sequence joins TRBV6-5 and TRBJ2-2; 9 bases match TRBD1. The V segment lost 4 bases and the J segment 5 bases; nucleotides outside the gene matches: 5. The CDR3 totals 15 residues. Germline loops: CDR1 MNHEY, CDR2 SVGAGI. Here the CDR3 reads CASSSQGADTGELFF. In DNA, the CDR3 is TGTGCCAGCAGTTCACAGGGGGCGGATACCGGGGAGCTGTTTTTT.

This clone turned up a few times. V usage is TRBV7-2 and J usage is TRBJ1-2, with 7 bases identical to TRBD1. This CDR3 region has 13 residues. The ends lost 5 bases at V and 6 bases at J; junction bases unmatched: 6. The germline V gene has CDR1 SGHTA and CDR2 FQGNSA. The CDR3 coding sequence is TGTGCCAGCAGCAACCGACAGGGCCATGGCTACACCTTC. Translation gives CASSNRQGHGYTF.

This clone has a single count. This chain uses TRBV7-8 with TRBJ1-4; D remains unclear. The CDR3 is 14 residues long. V dropped 6 bases and J dropped 5 bases, with 13 bases sitting between them. CDR1 and CDR2 (germline): SGHVS, FQNEAQ. CDR3 nucleotide sequence: TGTGCCAGCAGGGACGACCGTAGGAATGAAAAACTGTTTTTT. Translating gives CASRDDRRNEKLFF. The full variable domain, its missing parts supplied by reference TRBV7-8 and TRBJ1-4, is GAGVSQSPRYKVAKRGQDVALRCDPISGHVSLFWYQQALGQGPEFLTYFQNEAQLDKSGLPSDRFFAERPEGSVSTLKIQRTQQEDSAVYLCASRDDRRNEKLFFGSGTQLSVL.

V is TRBV5-1 and J is TRBJ2-1, with 10 bases lining up with TRBD1. V gave up 4 bases and J gave up 6 bases; unmatched junction bases: 10. This CDR3 is built from 16 residues. Germline CDR1 and CDR2: SGHRS and YFSETQ. The CDR3 here is CASSRRWDRGSNEQFF. CDR3 coding DNA: TGCGCCAGCAGCCGGAGGTGGGACAGGGGTAGCAATGAGCAGTTCTTC.

The rearrangement joins TRBV7-2 to TRBJ2-7; TRBD2 matches at 8 bases. J gave up 7 bases and V 5 bases, and 16 bases lay outside the gene matches. The CDR3 totals 16 residues. Germline V gene lookup returns CDR1 SGHTA and CDR2 FQGNSA. The CDR3 sequence is CASSPDAGRAPSEQYF. The DNA of the CDR3 is TGTGCCAGCAGCCCAGACGCCGGGAGGGCGCCGTCAGAGCAGTACTTC.

The V and J genes are TRBV5-1 and TRBJ2-3; either TRBD1 or TRBD2 may supply D (6 bases each). The V gene's germline CDR1 is SGHRS and CDR2 YFSETQ. V was trimmed by 4 bases and J by 0 bases, leaving 12 bases between them. The CDR3 totals 15 residues. CDR3 DNA sequence: TGCGCCAGCAGCAGGGGGACTGGGAGCACAGATACGCAGTATTTT. Translating it yields CASSRGTGSTDTQYF.

This sequence joins TRBV11-2 and TRBJ2-1; 11 bases map to TRBD2. This CDR3 is 13 amino acids long. J was trimmed by 13 bases and V by 4 bases; bases with no gene match: 6. Per the germline V gene, CDR1 is SGHAT and CDR2 is FQNNGV. CDR3 in amino acids: CASSWELAGAQFF. The CDR3 bases are TGTGCCAGCAGCTGGGAACTAGCGGGGGCTCAGTTCTTC. Using reference TRBV11-2 and TRBJ2-1 for the parts outside the CDR3, the full variable domain is EAGVAQSPRYKIIEKRQSVAFWCNPISGHATLYWYQQILGQGPKLLIQFQNNGVVDDSQLPKDRFSAERLKGVDSTLKIQPAKLEDSAVYLCASSWELAGAQFFGPGTRLTVL.

Only a few counts were recorded for this clone. The V and J genes are TRBV9 and TRBJ2-1; the match to TRBD1 covers 12 bases. CDR1 and CDR2 (germline): SGDLS, YYNGEE. CDR3 length: 17 residues. Trimming removed 4 bases from V and 7 bases from J; junction bases left unmatched: 12. CDR3 bases: TGTGCCAGCAGCCTACGCCCCGGGACAGGGGGCATGAATGAGCAGTTCTTC. This gives the protein CASSLRPGTGGMNEQFF. The full variable domain, in which reference TRBV9 and TRBJ2-1 provide the parts outside the CDR3, is DSGVTQTPKHLITATGQRVTLRCSPRSGDLSVYWYQQSLDQGLQFLIQYYNGEERAKGNILERFSAQQFPDLHSELNLSSLELGDSALYFCASSLRPGTGGMNEQFFGPGTRLTVL.

This sequence joins TRBV18 and TRBJ1-4; D perhaps matches TRBD1 (5 bases). V was shortened by 4 bases and J by 10 bases, with 16 bases between the two germline ends. The CDR3 sequence is 14 residues long. Germline-derived CDR1 and CDR2 are KGHSH and LQKENI. The DNA of the CDR3 is TGTGCCAGCTCACTGGACGGGGCCCAGGGAAAACTGTTTTTT. Encoded protein: CASSLDGAQGKLFF.

This sequence joins TRBV5-4 and TRBJ1-2; 7 positions agree with TRBD1. Germline CDR1 SGHNT, CDR2 YYREEE (reference sequence). Trimming cost V 4 bases and J 7 bases; bases outside gene matches: 13. The CDR3 has 15 residues. The CDR3 protein is CASSPWDSEIGGYTF. CDR3 nucleotide sequence: TGTGCCAGCAGCCCTTGGGACAGTGAAATAGGTGGCTACACCTTC.

The chain combines TRBV6-5 with TRBJ1-2, with TRBD1 matching over 8 bases. CDR3 size: 15 residues. Germline CDR1 and CDR2: MNHEY and SVGAGI. Germline trimming cut 0 bases from V and 6 bases from J; bases unmatched to any gene: 6. As DNA, the CDR3 is TGTGCCAGCAGTTACTCGTCAGGGGGCATCGATGGCTACACCTTC. This gives the protein CASSYSSGGIDGYTF.

This clone has only one observation. The same CDR3 also results from other DNA sequences found in this sample. J is TRBJ1-2 and V is TRBV7-2; tentatively, D is TRBD1 (5 bases). V lost 3 bases, J lost 7 bases, and 6 bases lay in between. The CDR3 runs to 11 residues. Germline CDR1 and CDR2: SGHTA and FQGNSA. In DNA form, the CDR3 reads TGTGCCAGCAGCTTGGGGGGTGGCTACACCTTC. This encodes CASSLGGGYTF.

This CDR3 reads CASSAAGLAGSLAQYF. DNA for the CDR3: TGTGCCAGTTCCGCCGCCGGACTAGCGGGGAGTTTGGCGCAGTATTTT. The rearrangement joins TRBV6-6 to TRBJ2-3; 12 bases are a match to TRBD2. J gave up 10 bases and V 9 bases, and 17 bases lay outside the gene matches. Germline V gives CDR1 MNHNY, CDR2 SVGAGI (reference sequence). This CDR3 comprises 16 residues.

This chain joins TRBV10-3 and TRBJ2-3; perhaps TRBD2 as D (6 bases). V lost 7 bases and J 1 base, leaving 9 bases between the germline ends. The CDR3 spans 13 residues. In germline, CDR1 is ENHRY, CDR2 SYGVKD. The CDR3 coding sequence is TGTGCCATCACGGGGGAAGGCACAGATACGCAGTATTTT. Residues: CAITGEGTDTQYF.

This chain uses TRBV15 with TRBJ1-5; maybe TRBD1 (6 bases). Germline CDR1 reads LNHNV; CDR2 reads YYDKDF (reference sequence). The CDR3 extends over 15 amino acids. Trimming took off 5 bases at V and 2 bases at J, with 13 bases between the two ends. In DNA, the CDR3 is TGTGCCACCAGCGGGGGAGGGGGTGGCAATCAGCCCCAGCATTTT. It translates to CATSGGGGGNQPQHF.

This chain joins TRBV19 and TRBJ2-1, with D possibly matching TRBD1 (7 bases). V gave up 1 base and J gave up 4 bases, with 20 bases separating them. The CDR3 extends over 18 amino acids. Germline loops: CDR1 LNHDA, CDR2 SQIVND (reference sequence). The CDR3 loop is CASSIVEFWAGGYNEQFF. The CDR3 DNA sequence: TGTGCCAGTAGTATAGTCGAGTTTTGGGCAGGGGGGTACAATGAGCAGTTCTTC.

The rearrangement joins TRBV4-1 to TRBJ1-4; TRBD1 agrees at 7 bases. The CDR3 loop spans 16 amino acids. Looked up from germline, CDR1 is MGHRA and CDR2 is YSYEKL. After removal of 0 bases from V and 5 bases from J, the junction contained 6 bases not matched to a gene. CDR3 residues: CASSQEKGQMNEKLFF. The CDR3 coding sequence is TGCGCCAGCAGCCAAGAAAAGGGACAGATGAATGAAAAACTGTTTTTT.

The chain joins TRBV5-6 to TRBJ1-6; TRBD1 is a possible D gene (6 bases). The V end was cut by 2 bases, the J end by 0 bases, with 12 bases between. The CDR3 spans 17 residues. Germline CDR1 and CDR2: SGHDT and YYEEEE. CDR3 sequence: CASSFLGQSSYNSPLHF. CDR3 DNA: TGTGCCAGCAGCTTTCTCGGACAGAGCTCCTATAATTCACCCCTCCACTTT. Filled out from reference TRBV5-6 and TRBJ1-6, the complete variable domain reads DAGVTQSPTHLIKTRGQQVTLRCSPKSGHDTVSWYQQALGQGPQFIFQYYEEEERQRGNFPDRFSGHQFPNYSSELNVNALLLGDSALYLCASSFLGQSSYNSPLHFGNGTRLTVT.

This clone was seen just once. The V gene is TRBV11-3, the J gene TRBJ2-7, with TRBD2 identical over 7 bases. The CDR3 contains 12 residues. Germline lookup yields CDR1 SGHNT and CDR2 YENEEA. The V segment lost 5 bases and the J segment 4 bases; nucleotides outside the gene matches: 2. Here the CDR3 DNA reads TGTGCCAGCAGCCCCGGGGGGTACGAGCAGTACTTC. Amino acids: CASSPGGYEQYF.

This clone was recorded once. The V gene is TRBV16, the J gene TRBJ1-2; 7 nucleotides align to TRBD1. CDR3 length: 15 amino acids. V was clipped by 1 base and J by 11 bases; unmatched bases: 13. Germline V gives CDR1 KGHSY, CDR2 FQNENV. CDR3 bases: TGTGCCAGCAGCCAATTCGGAGACAGGGACAAGGGGTACACCTTC. It encodes CASSQFGDRDKGYTF.

The V and J genes are TRBV6-5 and TRBJ1-2, with D unclear. The CDR3 length is 15 residues. CDR1 and CDR2 from the germline V gene are MNHEY and SVGAGI. The V gene lost 5 bases and the J gene lost 8 bases, with 21 bases spanning the gap. The CDR3 here is CASSTLAEGVSGYTF. CDR3 nucleotides: TGTGCCAGCAGTACACTCGCTGAGGGAGTCTCCGGCTACACCTTC.

This clone has a handful of counts. The V call is TRBV19, the J call TRBJ1-2; 7 bases are a match to TRBD1. Germline V gene data show CDR1 as LNHDA and CDR2 as SQIVND (reference sequence). The trim removed 5 bases at V and 1 base at J, leaving 7 bases unmatched. CDR3 length: 15 amino acids. CDR3 residues: CASSARDSFNYGYTF. In DNA, the CDR3 is TGTGCCAGTAGTGCCCGGGACAGCTTTAACTATGGCTACACCTTC.

This chain joins TRBV18 and TRBJ2-7, with D perhaps TRBD1 (6 bases). Germline loops: CDR1 KGHSH, CDR2 LQKENI. Trimming took 6 bases from V and 2 from J, leaving 11 bases between them. This CDR3 region has 13 residues. The CDR3: CASSQYRAYEQYF. The CDR3 DNA follows: TGTGCCAGCTCCCAGTACAGGGCCTACGAGCAGTACTTC.

V usage is TRBV9 and J usage is TRBJ2-3; no reliable D call. V lost 3 bases and J 4 bases, leaving 6 bases between the germline ends. This CDR3 has 12 residues. The germline V gene has CDR1 SGDLS and CDR2 YYNGEE. CDR3 residues: CASSGDSDTQYF. In nucleotides, the CDR3 is TGTGCCAGCAGCGGGGATTCAGATACGCAGTATTTT.

The chain employs TRBV5-1 and TRBJ2-5; D not certain. The CDR3 consists of 15 residues. Trimming removed 0 bases at V and 3 bases at J, with 12 bases between. From germline, CDR1 is SGHRS and CDR2 YFSETQ. The DNA for the CDR3 is TGCGCCAGCAGCTTGGGCAATGGACCTAAAGAGACCCAGTACTTC. Amino acids: CASSLGNGPKETQYF. Full variable domain (outside the CDR3, taken from reference TRBV5-1 and TRBJ2-5): KAGVTQTPRYLIKTRGQQVTLSCSPISGHRSVSWYQQTPGQGLQFLFEYFSETQRNKGNFPGRFSGRQFSNSRSEMNVSTLELGDSALYLCASSLGNGPKETQYFGPGTRLLVL.